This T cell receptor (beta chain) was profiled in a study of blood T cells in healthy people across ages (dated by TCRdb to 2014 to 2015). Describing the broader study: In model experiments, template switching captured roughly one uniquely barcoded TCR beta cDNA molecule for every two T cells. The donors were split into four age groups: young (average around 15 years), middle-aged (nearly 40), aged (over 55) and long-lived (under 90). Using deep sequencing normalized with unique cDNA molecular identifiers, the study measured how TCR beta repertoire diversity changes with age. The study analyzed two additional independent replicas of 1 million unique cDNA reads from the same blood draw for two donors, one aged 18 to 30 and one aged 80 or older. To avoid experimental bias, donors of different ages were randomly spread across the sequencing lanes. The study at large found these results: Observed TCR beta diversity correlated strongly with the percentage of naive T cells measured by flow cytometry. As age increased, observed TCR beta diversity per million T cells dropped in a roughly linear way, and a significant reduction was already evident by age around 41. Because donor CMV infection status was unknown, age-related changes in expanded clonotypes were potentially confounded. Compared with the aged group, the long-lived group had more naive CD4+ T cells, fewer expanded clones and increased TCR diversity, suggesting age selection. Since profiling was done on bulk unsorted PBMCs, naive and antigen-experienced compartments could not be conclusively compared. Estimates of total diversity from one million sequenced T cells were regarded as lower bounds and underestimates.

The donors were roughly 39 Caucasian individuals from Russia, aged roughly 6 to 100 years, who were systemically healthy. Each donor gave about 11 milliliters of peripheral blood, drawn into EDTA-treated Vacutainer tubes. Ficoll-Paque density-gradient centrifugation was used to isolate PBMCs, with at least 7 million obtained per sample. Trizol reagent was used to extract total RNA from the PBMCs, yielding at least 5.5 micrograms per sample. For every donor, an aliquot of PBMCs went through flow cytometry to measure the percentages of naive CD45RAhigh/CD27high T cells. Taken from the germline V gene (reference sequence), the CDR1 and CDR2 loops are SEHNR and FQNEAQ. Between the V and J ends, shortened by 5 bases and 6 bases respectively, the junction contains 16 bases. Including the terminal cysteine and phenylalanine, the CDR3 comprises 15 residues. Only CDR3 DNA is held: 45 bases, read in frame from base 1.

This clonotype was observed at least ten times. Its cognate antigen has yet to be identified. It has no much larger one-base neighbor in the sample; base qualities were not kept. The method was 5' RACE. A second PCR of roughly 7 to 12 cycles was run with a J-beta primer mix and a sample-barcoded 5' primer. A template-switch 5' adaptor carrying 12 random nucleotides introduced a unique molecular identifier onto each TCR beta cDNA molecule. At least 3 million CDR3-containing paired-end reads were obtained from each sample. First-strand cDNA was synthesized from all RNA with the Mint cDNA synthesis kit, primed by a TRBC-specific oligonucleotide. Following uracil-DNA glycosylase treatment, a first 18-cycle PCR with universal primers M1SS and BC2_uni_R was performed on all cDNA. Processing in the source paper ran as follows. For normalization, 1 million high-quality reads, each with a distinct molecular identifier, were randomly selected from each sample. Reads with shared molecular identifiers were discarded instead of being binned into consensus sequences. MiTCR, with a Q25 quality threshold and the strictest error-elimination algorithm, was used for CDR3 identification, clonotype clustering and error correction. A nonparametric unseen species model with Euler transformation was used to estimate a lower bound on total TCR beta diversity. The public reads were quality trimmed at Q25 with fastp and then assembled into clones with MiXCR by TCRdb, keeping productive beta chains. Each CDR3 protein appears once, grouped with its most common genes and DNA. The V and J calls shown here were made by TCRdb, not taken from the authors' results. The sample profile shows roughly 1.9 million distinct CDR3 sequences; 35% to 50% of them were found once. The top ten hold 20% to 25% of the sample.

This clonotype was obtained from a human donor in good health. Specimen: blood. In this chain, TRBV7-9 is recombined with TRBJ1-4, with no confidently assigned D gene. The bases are TGTGCCAGCAGCCGTGAGTCGGGGAAGCATGAAAAACTGTTTTTT. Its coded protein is CASSRESGKHEKLFF.